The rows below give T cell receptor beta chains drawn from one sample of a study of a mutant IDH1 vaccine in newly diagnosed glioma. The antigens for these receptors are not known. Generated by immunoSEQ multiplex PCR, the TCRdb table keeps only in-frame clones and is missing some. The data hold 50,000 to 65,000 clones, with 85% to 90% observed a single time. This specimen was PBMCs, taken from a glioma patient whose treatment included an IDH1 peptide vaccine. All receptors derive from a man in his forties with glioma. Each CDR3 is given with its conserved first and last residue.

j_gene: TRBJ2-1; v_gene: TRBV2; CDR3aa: CASSGLGYNEQFF
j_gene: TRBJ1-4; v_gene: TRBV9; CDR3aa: CASSVVGEAGEKLFF
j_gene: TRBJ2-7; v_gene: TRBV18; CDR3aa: CASSPLVGGTGGEQYF
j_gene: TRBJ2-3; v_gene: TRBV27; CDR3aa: CATLINPGGDTQYF
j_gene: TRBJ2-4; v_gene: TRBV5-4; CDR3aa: CASSLDVKREYF
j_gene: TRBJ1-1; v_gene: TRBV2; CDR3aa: CASPIRTEAFF
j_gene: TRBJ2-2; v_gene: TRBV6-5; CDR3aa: CASLRSNTGELFF
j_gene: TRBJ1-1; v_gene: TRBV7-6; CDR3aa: CASSLGRANTEAFF
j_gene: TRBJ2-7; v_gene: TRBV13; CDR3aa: CASSLVGSDRSYEQYF
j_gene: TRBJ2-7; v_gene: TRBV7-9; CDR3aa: CASSLASGHNSYEQYF
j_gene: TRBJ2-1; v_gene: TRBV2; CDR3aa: CASSDTSGGVDEQFF
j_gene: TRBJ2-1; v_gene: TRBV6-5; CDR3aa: CASRGRDSKYNEQFF
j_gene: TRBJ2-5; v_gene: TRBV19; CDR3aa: CASSYQRGREETQYF
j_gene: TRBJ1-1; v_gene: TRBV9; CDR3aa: CASSVAGSMNTEAFF
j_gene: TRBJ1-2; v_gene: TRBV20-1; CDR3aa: CSARDGYTF
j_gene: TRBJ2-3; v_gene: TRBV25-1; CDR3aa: CASSELGGATDTQYF
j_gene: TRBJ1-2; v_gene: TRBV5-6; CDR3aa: CASSLVRANYGYTF
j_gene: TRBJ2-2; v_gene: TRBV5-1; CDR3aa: CASSSTTGANTGELFF
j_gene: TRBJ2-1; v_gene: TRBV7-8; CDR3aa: CASSFWGEQFF
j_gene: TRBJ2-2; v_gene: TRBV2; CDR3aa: CARTDRDRPSNTGELFF
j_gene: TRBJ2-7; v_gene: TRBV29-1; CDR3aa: CSALGQSYEQYF
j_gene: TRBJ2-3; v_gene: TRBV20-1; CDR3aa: CSARSGDTQYF
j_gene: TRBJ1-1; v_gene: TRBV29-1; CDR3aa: CSVEGETAEAFF
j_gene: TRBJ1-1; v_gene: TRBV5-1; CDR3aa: CASRQGTYMNTEAFF
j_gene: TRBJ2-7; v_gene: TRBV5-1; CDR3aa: CASSPRGRVRGEQYF
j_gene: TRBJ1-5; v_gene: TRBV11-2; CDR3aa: CASSLGAGIFHQPQHF
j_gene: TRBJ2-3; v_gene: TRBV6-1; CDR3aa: CASSDRVGFTDTQYF
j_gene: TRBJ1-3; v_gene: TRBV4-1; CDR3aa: CASSGRSSFGSGNTIYF
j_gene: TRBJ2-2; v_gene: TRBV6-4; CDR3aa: CASSDGTAIGELFF
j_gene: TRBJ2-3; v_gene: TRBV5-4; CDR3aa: CASSPLRGTQYF
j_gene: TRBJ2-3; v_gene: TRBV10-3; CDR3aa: CAINQRATDTQYF
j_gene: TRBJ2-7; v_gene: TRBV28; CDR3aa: CASSLSQTAKYEQYF
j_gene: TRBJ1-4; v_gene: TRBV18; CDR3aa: CASSTGIQGGEKLFF
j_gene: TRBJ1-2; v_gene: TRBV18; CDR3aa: CASSTQTGHGYGYTF
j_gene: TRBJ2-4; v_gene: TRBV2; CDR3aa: CASSERAILGKNIQYF
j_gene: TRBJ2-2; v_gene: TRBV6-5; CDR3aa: CASQDYLNTGELFF
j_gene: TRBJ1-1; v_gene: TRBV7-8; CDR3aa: CASSLYLRRGSTEAFF
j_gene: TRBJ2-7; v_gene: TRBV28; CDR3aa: CAISDGGYEQYF
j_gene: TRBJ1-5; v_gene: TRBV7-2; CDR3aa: CASSPAVSNQPQHF
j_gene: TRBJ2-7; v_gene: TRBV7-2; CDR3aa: CASSLVPSVEQYF
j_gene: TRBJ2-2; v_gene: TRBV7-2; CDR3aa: CASSLNAAGGNTGELFF
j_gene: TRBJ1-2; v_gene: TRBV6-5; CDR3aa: CASSYQGWGGYTF
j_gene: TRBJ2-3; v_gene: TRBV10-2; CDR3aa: CASSGGGLAGISTDTQYF
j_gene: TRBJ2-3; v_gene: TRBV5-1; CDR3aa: CASSLAPGGGTDTQYF
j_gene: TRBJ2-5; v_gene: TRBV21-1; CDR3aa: CASHPQAQETQYF
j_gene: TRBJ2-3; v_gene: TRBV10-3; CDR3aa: CAISEQTGGSQYF
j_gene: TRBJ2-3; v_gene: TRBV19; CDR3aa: CASSTGGRVSDTQYF
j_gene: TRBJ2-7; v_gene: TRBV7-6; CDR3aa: CASSKGLAGFDEQYF